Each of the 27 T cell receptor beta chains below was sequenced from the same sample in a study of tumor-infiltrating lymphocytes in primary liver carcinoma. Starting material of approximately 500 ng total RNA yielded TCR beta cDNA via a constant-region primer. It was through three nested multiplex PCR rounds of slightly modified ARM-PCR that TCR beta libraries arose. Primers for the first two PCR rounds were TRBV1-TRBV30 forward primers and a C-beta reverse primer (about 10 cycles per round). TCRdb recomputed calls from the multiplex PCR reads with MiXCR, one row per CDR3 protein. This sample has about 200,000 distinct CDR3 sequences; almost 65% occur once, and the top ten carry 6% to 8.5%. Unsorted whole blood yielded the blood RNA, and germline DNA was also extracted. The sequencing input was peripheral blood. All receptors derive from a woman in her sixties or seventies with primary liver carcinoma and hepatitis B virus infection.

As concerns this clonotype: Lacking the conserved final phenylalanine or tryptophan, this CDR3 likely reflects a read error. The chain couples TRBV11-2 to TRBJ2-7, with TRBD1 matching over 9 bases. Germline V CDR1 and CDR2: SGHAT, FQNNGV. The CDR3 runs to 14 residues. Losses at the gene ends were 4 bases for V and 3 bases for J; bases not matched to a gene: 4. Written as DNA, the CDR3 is TGTGCCAGCAGCTCTCAGACAGGGGGCTACGAGCAGTACTTG. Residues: CASSSQTGGYEQYL.

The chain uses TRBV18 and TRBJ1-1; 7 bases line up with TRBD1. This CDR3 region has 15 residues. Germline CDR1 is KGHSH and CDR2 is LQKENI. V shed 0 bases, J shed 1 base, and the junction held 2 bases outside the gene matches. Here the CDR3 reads CASSPPRTGNTEAFF. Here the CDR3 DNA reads TGTGCCAGCTCACCACCCCGGACAGGGAACACTGAAGCTTTCTTT.

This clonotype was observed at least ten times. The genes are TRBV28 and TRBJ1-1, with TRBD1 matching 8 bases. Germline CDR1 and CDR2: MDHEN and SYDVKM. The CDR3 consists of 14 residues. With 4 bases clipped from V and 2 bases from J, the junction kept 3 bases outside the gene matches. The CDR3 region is CASSWGQANTEAFF. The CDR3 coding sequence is TGTGCCAGCAGTTGGGGACAGGCTAACACTGAAGCTTTCTTT.

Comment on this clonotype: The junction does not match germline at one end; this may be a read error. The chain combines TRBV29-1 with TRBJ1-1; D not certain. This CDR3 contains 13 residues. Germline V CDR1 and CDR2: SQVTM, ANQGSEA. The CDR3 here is CSTGEGPNAEAFF. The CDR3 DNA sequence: TGCAGCACCGGGGAAGGACCGAACGCTGAAGCCTTCTTT.

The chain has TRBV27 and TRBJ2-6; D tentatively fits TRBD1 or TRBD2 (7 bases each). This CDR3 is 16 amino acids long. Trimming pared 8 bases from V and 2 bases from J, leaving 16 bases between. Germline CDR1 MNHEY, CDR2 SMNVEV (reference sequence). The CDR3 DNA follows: TGTGCCAGCCGACAGGGAGGGTACGCTGGGGCCAACGTCCTGACTTTC. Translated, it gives CASRQGGYAGANVLTF.

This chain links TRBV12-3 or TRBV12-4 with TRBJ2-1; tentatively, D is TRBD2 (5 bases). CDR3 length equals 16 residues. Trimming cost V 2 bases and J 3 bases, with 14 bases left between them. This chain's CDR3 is CASSLTRSGLYNEQFF. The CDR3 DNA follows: TGTGCCAGCAGTTTAACCCGGTCAGGACTCTACAATGAGCAGTTCTTC.

CDR3 loop: CASGDDVGLAQYF. The CDR3 DNA reads as TGTGCCAGCGGAGATGACGTTGGGTTGGCCCAGTACTTC. The V gene is TRBV5-4, the J gene TRBJ2-5; D not resolved. Germline V gene lookup returns CDR1 SGHNT and CDR2 YYREEE (reference sequence). V was cut by 7 bases and J by 9 bases, with 19 bases left in between. The CDR3 has 13 amino acids.

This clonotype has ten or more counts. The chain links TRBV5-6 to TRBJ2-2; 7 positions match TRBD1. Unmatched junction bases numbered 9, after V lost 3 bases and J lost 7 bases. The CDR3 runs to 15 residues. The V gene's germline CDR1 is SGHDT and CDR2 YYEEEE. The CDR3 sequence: CASSWARTGGGELFF. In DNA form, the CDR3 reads TGTGCCAGCAGCTGGGCCAGGACAGGTGGCGGGGAGCTGTTTTTT. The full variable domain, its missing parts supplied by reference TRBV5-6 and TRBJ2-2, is DAGVTQSPTHLIKTRGQQVTLRCSPKSGHDTVSWYQQALGQGPQFIFQYYEEEERQRGNFPDRFSGHQFPNYSSELNVNALLLGDSALYLCASSWARTGGGELFFGEGSRLTVL.

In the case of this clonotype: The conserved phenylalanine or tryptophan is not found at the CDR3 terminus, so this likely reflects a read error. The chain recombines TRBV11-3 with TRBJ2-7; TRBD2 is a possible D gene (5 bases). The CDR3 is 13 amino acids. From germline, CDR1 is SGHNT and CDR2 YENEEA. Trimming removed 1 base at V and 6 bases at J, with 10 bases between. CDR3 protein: CASSLAGISEQYL. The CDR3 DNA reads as TGTGCCAGCAGCTTAGCGGGAATAAGCGAGCAGTACCTC.

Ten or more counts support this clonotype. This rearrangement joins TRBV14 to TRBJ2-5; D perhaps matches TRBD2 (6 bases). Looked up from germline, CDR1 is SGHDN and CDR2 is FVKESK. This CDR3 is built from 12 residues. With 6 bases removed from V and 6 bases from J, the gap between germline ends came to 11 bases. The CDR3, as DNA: TGTGCCAGCAGTCTCGCGGGAAAGACCCAGTACTTC. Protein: CASSLAGKTQYF.

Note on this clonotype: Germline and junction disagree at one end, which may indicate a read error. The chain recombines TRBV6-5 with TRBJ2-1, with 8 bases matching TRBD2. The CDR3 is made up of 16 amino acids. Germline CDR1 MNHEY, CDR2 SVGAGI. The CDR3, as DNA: TGTGCCAGCAGTCCGCCGGGACTAGTGGTCCACAATAAGCAGTTCTTC. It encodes CASSPPGLVVHNKQFF.

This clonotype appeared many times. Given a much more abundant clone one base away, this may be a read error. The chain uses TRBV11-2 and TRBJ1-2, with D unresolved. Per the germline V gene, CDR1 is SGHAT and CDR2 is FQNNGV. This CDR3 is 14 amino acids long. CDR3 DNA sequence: TGTGCCGGCAGCTTACTTGCTCAGGACTATGGCTACACCTTC. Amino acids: CAGSLLAQDYGYTF.

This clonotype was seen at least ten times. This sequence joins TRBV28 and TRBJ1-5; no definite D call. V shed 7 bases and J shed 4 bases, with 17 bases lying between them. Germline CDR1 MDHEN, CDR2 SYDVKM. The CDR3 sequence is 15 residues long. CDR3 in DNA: TGTGCCAGCAACCACCCCCTCGTCGCGAATCAGCCCCAGCATTTT. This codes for CASNHPLVANQPQHF.

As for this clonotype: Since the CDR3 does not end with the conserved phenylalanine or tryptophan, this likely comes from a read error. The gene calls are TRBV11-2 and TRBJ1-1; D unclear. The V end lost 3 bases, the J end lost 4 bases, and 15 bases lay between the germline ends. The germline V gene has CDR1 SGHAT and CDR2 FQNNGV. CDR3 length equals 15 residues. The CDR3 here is CASSLRAAGITEAFL. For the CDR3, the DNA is TGTGCCAGCAGCTTGAGAGCGGCAGGTATCACTGAAGCTTTCTTA.

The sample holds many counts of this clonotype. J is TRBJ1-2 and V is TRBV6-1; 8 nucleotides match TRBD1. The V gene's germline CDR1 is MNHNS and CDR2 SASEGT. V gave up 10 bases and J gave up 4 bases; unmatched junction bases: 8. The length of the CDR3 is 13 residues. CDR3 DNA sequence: TGTGCCACCCTGGAGGACAGGGCCTATGGCTACACCTTC. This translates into CATLEDRAYGYTF.

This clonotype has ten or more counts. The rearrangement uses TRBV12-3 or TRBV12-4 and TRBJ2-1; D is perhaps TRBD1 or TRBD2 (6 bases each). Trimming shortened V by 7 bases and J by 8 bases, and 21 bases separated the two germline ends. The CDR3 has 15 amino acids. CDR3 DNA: TGTGCCAGCACCCCAGGGGCGGGGCGAGGCTATGAGCAGTTCTTC. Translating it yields CASTPGAGRGYEQFF.

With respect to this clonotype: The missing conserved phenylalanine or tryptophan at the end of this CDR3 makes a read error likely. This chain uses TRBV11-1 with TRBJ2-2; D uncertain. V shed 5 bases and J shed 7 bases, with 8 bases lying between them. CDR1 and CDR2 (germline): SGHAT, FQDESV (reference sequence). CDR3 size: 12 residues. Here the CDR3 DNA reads TGTGCCAGCAGCGTGTGGGGCGGGGAGCTGTTTCTT. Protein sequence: CASSVWGGELFL.

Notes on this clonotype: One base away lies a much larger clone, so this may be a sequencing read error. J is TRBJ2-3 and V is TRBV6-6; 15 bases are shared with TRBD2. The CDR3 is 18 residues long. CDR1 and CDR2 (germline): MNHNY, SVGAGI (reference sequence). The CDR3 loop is CASSTRTSGRGKTDTLYF. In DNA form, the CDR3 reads TGTGCCAGCAGCACCAGGACTAGCGGGAGGGGTAAAACAGATACGCTGTATTTT.

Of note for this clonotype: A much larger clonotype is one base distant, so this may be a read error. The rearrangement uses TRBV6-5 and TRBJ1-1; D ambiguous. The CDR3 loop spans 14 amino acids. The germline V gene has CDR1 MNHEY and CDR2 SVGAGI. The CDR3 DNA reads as TGTGCCAGCAGTTACGGGGTAATGGCCACTGTAGCTTTCTTT. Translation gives CASSYGVMATVAFF.

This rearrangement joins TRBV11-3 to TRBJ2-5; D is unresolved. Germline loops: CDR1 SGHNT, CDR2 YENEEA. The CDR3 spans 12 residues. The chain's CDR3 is CARSPNVETQYF. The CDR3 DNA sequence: TGTGCTAGGAGCCCGAACGTGGAGACCCAGTACTTC. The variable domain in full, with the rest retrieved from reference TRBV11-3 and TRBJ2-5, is EAGVVQSPRYKIIEKKQPVAFWCNPISGHNTLYWYLQNLGQGPELLIRYENEEAVDDSQLPKDRFSAERLKGVDSTLKIQPAELGDSAVYLCARSPNVETQYFGPGTRLLVL.

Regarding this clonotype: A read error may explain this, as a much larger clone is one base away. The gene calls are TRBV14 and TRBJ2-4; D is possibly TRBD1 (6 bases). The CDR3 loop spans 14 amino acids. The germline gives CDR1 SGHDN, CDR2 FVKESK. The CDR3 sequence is CASSLPGVQNIQHF. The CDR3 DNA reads TGTGCCAGCAGCCTCCCAGGGGTACAAAACATTCAGCACTTC.

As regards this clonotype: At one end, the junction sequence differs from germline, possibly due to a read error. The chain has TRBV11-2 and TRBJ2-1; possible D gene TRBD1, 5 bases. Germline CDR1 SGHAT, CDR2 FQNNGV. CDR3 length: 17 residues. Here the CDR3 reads CASNLGRRQHSYNEQFF. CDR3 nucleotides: TGTGCCAGCAACTTAGGAAGGAGACAGCACTCCTACAATGAGCAGTTCTTC.

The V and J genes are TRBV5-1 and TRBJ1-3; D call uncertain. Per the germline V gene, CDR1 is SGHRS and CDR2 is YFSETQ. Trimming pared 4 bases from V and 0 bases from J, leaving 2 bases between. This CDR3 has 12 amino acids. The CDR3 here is CASSPSGNTIYF. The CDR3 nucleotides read TGCGCCAGCAGCCCCTCTGGAAACACCATATATTTT.

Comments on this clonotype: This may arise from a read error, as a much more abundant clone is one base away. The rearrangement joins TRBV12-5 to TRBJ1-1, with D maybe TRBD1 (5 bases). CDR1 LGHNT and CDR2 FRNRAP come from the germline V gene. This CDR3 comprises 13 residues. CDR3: CASGLSTGTAAFF. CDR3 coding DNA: TGTGCTAGTGGTCTTAGCACGGGGACTGCAGCTTTCTTT.

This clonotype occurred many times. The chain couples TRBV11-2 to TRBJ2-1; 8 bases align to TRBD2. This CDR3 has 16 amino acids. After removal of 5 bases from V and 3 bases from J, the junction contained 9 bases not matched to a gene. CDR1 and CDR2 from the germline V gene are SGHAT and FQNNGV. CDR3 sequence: CASSREAGVYYNEQFF. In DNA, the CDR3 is TGTGCCAGCAGCCGAGAAGCGGGAGTCTACTACAATGAGCAGTTCTTC. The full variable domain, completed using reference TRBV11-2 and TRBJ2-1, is EAGVAQSPRYKIIEKRQSVAFWCNPISGHATLYWYQQILGQGPKLLIQFQNNGVVDDSQLPKDRFSAERLKGVDSTLKIQPAKLEDSAVYLCASSREAGVYYNEQFFGPGTRLTVL.

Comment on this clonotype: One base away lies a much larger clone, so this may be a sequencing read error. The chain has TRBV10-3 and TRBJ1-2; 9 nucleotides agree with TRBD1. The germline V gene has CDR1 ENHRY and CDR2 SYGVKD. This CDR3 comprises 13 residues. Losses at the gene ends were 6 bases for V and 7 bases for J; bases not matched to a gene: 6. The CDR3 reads CAIRTGGMGGYTF. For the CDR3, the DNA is TGTGCCATCAGGACAGGGGGAATGGGTGGCTACACCTTC.

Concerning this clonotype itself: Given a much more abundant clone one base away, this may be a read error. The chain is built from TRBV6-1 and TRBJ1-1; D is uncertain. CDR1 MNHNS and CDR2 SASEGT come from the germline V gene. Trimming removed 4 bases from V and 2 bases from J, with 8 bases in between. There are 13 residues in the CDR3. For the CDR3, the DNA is TGTGCCAGCAGTGCCGGGGATAACACTGAAGCTTTCTTT. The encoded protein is CASSAGDNTEAFF.